This entry lists 3 T cell receptor beta chains sequenced from one sample in a study of beta chain features in type 1 diabetes. Study-level findings and limits: Moderate but significant shortening of TCRB CDR3s was recorded in all four CD4+ subsets from Type 1 diabetes patients.

Every isolated RNA sample was fully reverse transcribed, so sequencing captured expressed TCRB transcripts. Data came from immunoSEQ multiplex PCR; TCRdb stores just in-frame clones and leaves some out. The table has roughly 150,000 clones, roughly 65% seen once. For these TCRs, the target antigens are not known. The sequenced material came from naive CD4+ T cells from blood. All receptors derive from a man under 40 with type 1 diabetes.

V usage is TRBV30 and J usage is TRBJ1-1; D uncertain. Between the trimmed V and J ends, which lost 1 base and 1 base, there was a span of 4 bases. CDR1 is GTSNPN, CDR2 SVGIG, per germline (reference sequence). The CDR3 contains 12 residues. DNA for the CDR3: TGTGCCTGGAGTGAGGGGAACACTGAAGCTTTCTTT. Residues: CAWSEGNTEAFF.

The CDR3 DNA reads as TGCGCCAGCAGTCAATCAGATCGGGGCCAGGCGCAGTATTTT. It yields the protein CASSQSDRGQAQYF. The rearrangement uses TRBV23-1 and TRBJ2-3, with D possibly called TRBD1 or TRBD2 (5 bases each). TRBV23-1 is marked as an open reading frame, function uncertain. V lost 0 bases, J lost 10 bases, and 14 bases lay in between. The CDR3 contains 14 residues.

This clone turned up a few times. The sample has other DNA sequences that encode this CDR3 too. The chain uses TRBV28 and TRBJ1-2; D unresolved. V was clipped by 5 bases and J by 1 base, with 2 bases between them. Germline-derived CDR1 and CDR2 are MDHEN and SYDVKM. This CDR3 is 11 amino acids long. CDR3 nucleotides: TGTGCCAGCAGTCTTAACTATGGCTACACCTTC. Translating it yields CASSLNYGYTF.